This T cell receptor (beta chain) appears in the sequencing data of a study of metastatic and nonmetastatic thyroid tumors. Study as a whole: Repertoire comparisons spanned blood and tumor or nodule tissue from malignant and benign thyroid patients.

TCRdb called clones again from the PCR reads with MiXCR. The sample carries fewer than 30,000 clones, 14% to 15% recorded once. This CDR3 has 15 amino acids. Germline CDR1 DFQATT, CDR2 SNEGSKA (reference sequence). The V segment lost 6 bases and the J segment 3 bases; nucleotides outside the gene matches: 8. This clone was recorded at least ten times. All patients reached thyroid surgery having received no treatment beforehand. The receptor's source is a female donor with papillary thyroid cancer or a benign thyroid nodule (not recorded which). Some clones in this sample may be carry-over from other donors' samples. This sequence joins TRBV20-1 and TRBJ2-6; 7 bases align to TRBD1. Sequenced material: blood. CDR3 residues: CSAPLGGRGANVLTF. In DNA form, the CDR3 reads TGCAGTGCCCCCTTAGGGGGCCGTGGGGCCAACGTCCTGACTTTC.